In this sample, the clone carrying this TCR beta chain turned up once. The antigen is undetermined. The record originates from a study of T cell responses to AZD1222 COVID-19 vaccine. Turning to the study itself: Pooled together were second doses at about 4 or about 12 weeks. Study outcomes and limitations: Along spike, vaccine-associated CD4 TCRs were found throughout, with dominance at 160-218 and 743-854. Just a handful of AZD1222 recipients tested seropositive at baseline.

The protocol was immunoSEQ multiplex PCR, while the TCRdb copy is restricted to in-frame clones and leaves out a portion. The sample has roughly 100,000 clones, 88% seen once. The CDR3 is made up of 13 amino acids. Trimming removed 5 bases at V and 1 base at J, with 7 bases between. Germline CDR1 and CDR2: SGHTA and FQGTGA. V is TRBV7-3 and J is TRBJ2-3; D unclear. The sequence derives from an adult in good health. The material sequenced was peripheral blood, taken on day 0 of AZD1222 vaccination. The CDR3 spells CASSSLGTDTQYF. Written as DNA, the CDR3 is TGTGCCAGCAGCAGTCTTGGCACAGATACGCAGTATTTT.